These 26 T cell receptor beta chains were all obtained from the same sample, sequenced in a study of siplizumab effects on memory and regulatory T cells. TCRdb keeps only in-frame clones here, not all; method: immunoSEQ multiplex PCR. The sample gives about 64,000 clones, approximately 96% of which show up once; 0.095% is in the top ten. Sequenced sample: naive CD8+ T cells sorted from blood. These receptors were taken from a human donor in good health.

J is TRBJ2-1 and V is TRBV4-3; 11 bases fit TRBD2. Losses at the gene ends were 0 bases for V and 8 bases for J; bases not matched to a gene: 9. CDR1 is LGHNA and CDR2 is YSLEER in the germline V gene. The CDR3 covers 17 residues. DNA of the CDR3: TGCGCCAGCAGCCAAGATCGCTTAGCGGGGGGGCTGGATGAGCAGTTCTTC. It yields the protein CASSQDRLAGGLDEQFF.

The J gene is TRBJ1-4, the V gene TRBV5-5, with D hard to call. Germline loops: CDR1 SGHKS, CDR2 YYEKEE (reference sequence). The CDR3 loop spans 14 amino acids. V lost 0 bases, J lost 4 bases, and 7 bases lay in between. CDR3 loop: CASSLGRINEKLFF. In nucleotides, the CDR3 is TGTGCCAGCAGCTTGGGGCGGATTAATGAAAAACTGTTTTTT.

The rearrangement links TRBV11-2 to TRBJ2-3, with D maybe TRBD2 (7 bases). V was trimmed by 8 bases and J by 4 bases, leaving 19 bases between them. Germline CDR1 SGHAT, CDR2 FQNNGV. The CDR3 sequence is 15 residues long. The CDR3: CASSLLGGGPDTQYF. The CDR3 DNA follows: TGTGCCAGCTCGTTACTGGGGGGGGGCCCAGATACGCAGTATTTT.

This chain joins TRBV5-6 and TRBJ2-3, with 9 bases matching TRBD2. V trimming: 2 bases; J trimming: 4 bases; junction bases outside the gene matches: 5. CDR3 length equals 15 residues. Germline V gene data show CDR1 as SGHDT and CDR2 as YYEEEE. This chain's CDR3 is CASSLGGGGPDTQYF. CDR3 nucleotides: TGTGCCAGCAGCTTAGGCGGGGGGGGTCCAGATACGCAGTATTTT.

V is TRBV5-4 and J is TRBJ1-2; no clear D gene. CDR3 length: 13 amino acids. The V and J ends lost 0 bases and 3 bases respectively, with 6 bases between them. The germline V gene has CDR1 SGHNT and CDR2 YYREEE (reference sequence). The CDR3 is CASSLDSYYGYTF. CDR3 in DNA: TGTGCCAGCAGCTTGGACAGCTACTATGGCTACACCTTC.

The chain carries TRBV19 and TRBJ2-1; D is unresolved. Trimming pared 2 bases from V and 6 bases from J, leaving 17 bases between. Per the germline V gene, CDR1 is LNHDA and CDR2 is SQIVND (reference sequence). The CDR3 totals 16 residues. CDR3 loop: CASSIYSGDIGNEQFF. The CDR3 DNA follows: TGTGCCAGTAGTATATATAGTGGAGACATCGGCAATGAGCAGTTCTTC.

The DNA of the CDR3 is TGTGCCACCCGGGACAGTCGGAATGAAAAACTGTTTTTT. Translating gives CATRDSRNEKLFF. The rearrangement links TRBV10-3 to TRBJ1-4, with 7 bases identical to TRBD1. Per the germline V gene, CDR1 is ENHRY and CDR2 is SYGVKD. With 10 bases clipped from V and 5 bases from J, the junction kept 7 bases outside the gene matches. This CDR3 has 13 amino acids.

V gene TRBV7-2 combines with J gene TRBJ2-3; 11 nucleotides agree with TRBD2. CDR1 SGHTA and CDR2 FQGNSA come from the germline V gene. The ends lost 5 bases at V and 2 bases at J; junction bases unmatched: 3. This CDR3 comprises 15 residues. In DNA, the CDR3 is TGTGCCAGCAGCCTACTAGCGGGGGACACAGATACGCAGTATTTT. The encoded protein is CASSLLAGDTDTQYF.

The chain links TRBV5-6 to TRBJ2-2; TRBD1 aligns across 8 bases. CDR1 is SGHDT and CDR2 is YYEEEE in the germline V gene. Germline trimming cut 5 bases from V and 6 bases from J; bases unmatched to any gene: 9. The CDR3 runs 15 residues. The CDR3 bases are TGTGCCAGCAGACCAGACAGGGGTGACGCCGGGGAGCTGTTTTTT. This gives the protein CASRPDRGDAGELFF.

The genes are TRBV11-3 and TRBJ1-1; D ambiguous. The CDR3 is 13 residues long. Germline V gene sequence: CDR1 SGHNT, CDR2 YENEEA. V was clipped by 0 bases and J by 4 bases, with 6 bases between them. DNA for the CDR3: TGTGCCAGCAGCTTAGAATATGCCACTGAAGCTTTCTTT. Translating it yields CASSLEYATEAFF.

As for this clone: Distinct nucleotide sequences in the sample also encode this CDR3. The rearrangement joins TRBV27 to TRBJ1-5; no reliable D call. CDR3 size: 14 residues. Germline-derived CDR1 and CDR2 are MNHEY and SMNVEV (reference sequence). V lost 2 bases and J lost 0, with 5 bases in between. The CDR3 sequence: CASSLGYSNQPQHF. CDR3 bases: TGTGCCAGCAGTTTAGGGTATAGCAATCAGCCCCAGCATTTT.

This sequence joins TRBV15 and TRBJ1-5; D perhaps matches TRBD1 (5 bases). The CDR3 runs 17 residues. Trimming took 0 bases from V and 4 from J, leaving 16 bases between them. The germline CDR1 and CDR2 sequences are LNHNV and YYDKDF (reference sequence). DNA for the CDR3: TGTGCCACCAGCAGAGAAGGGGCTGGAGGAGGGAATCAGCCCCAGCATTTT. The encoded protein is CATSREGAGGGNQPQHF.

The V gene is TRBV28, the J gene TRBJ1-4; D is unclear. This CDR3 is 20 amino acids long. CDR1 and CDR2 (germline): MDHEN, SYDVKM. Deletions cut 6 bases from V and 4 bases from J, with 30 bases between. In DNA form, the CDR3 reads TGTGCCAGCAGGTTGACCTTAGTGGAGGCCCCTGGAAATAATAATGAAAAACTGTTTTTT. It codes for CASRLTLVEAPGNNNEKLFF.

V gene TRBV15 combines with J gene TRBJ2-1; 9 positions match TRBD2. Trimming took 4 bases from V and 5 from J; bases not matched to a gene: 9. Germline CDR1 and CDR2: LNHNV and YYDKDF (reference sequence). This CDR3 has 16 residues. The CDR3, as DNA: TGTGCCACCAGCACTCCCGCTAGCGGGGTAAACAATGAGCAGTTCTTC. Translation gives CATSTPASGVNNEQFF.

The chain recombines TRBV7-2 with TRBJ2-7; weak D call: TRBD1 (5 bases). CDR3 length: 14 amino acids. The V gene lost 5 bases and the J gene lost 0 bases, with 11 bases spanning the gap. From germline, CDR1 is SGHTA and CDR2 FQGNSA. CDR3: CASSVQVSSYEQYF. CDR3 sequence (DNA): TGTGCCAGCAGCGTACAGGTTTCCTCCTACGAGCAGTACTTC.

A word on this clone: An end of the junction does not agree with germline; a read error may underlie this. The chain is built from TRBV6-5 and TRBJ1-2; D is perhaps TRBD1 (6 bases). The CDR3 contains 13 residues. Germline lookup yields CDR1 MNHEY and CDR2 SVGAGI. The CDR3 loop is CAGRLPGTRDPLF. In nucleotides, the CDR3 is TGTGCCGGCCGACTACCCGGGACAAGGGATCCCCTCTTC.

The V and J genes are TRBV4-1 and TRBJ2-5, with D possibly TRBD2 on 6 matching bases. CDR1 MGHRA and CDR2 YSYEKL come from the germline V gene. The CDR3 runs to 15 residues. With 4 bases removed from V and 0 bases from J, the gap between germline ends came to 12 bases. The CDR3 here is CASSPGGWNQETQYF. CDR3 nucleotide sequence: TGCGCCAGCAGCCCCGGGGGATGGAACCAAGAGACCCAGTACTTC.

The CDR3 region is CASSAGGPYEQYF. The CDR3 DNA follows: TGTGCCAGTAGTGCGGGGGGGCCCTACGAGCAGTACTTC. The J gene is TRBJ2-7, the V gene TRBV19; 9 nucleotides align to TRBD2. This CDR3 comprises 13 residues. Germline V lookup: CDR1 LNHDA, CDR2 SQIVND (reference sequence). The V segment lost 5 bases and the J segment 2 bases; nucleotides outside the gene matches: 1.

The chain joins TRBV13 to TRBJ2-5, with D tentatively TRBD1 (5 bases). Germline CDR1 and CDR2: PRHDT and FYEKMQ (reference sequence). The CDR3 is 16 amino acids. The V end was cut by 1 base, the J end by 0 bases, with 12 bases between. CDR3 amino acids: CASSLVGREDQETQYF. The CDR3 DNA reads as TGTGCCAGCAGCTTAGTCGGCAGGGAAGACCAAGAGACCCAGTACTTC.

The chain couples TRBV7-2 to TRBJ2-7; D unclear. This CDR3 comprises 15 residues. In germline, CDR1 is SGHTA, CDR2 FQGNSA. The V end lost 3 bases, the J end lost 3 bases, and 15 bases lay between the germline ends. As DNA, the CDR3 is TGTGCCAGCAGCTTTAGCCCCTCGCCCAGCTACGAGCAGTACTTC. Translating gives CASSFSPSPSYEQYF. The entire variable domain, with the rest obtained from reference TRBV7-2 and TRBJ2-7, is as follows: GAGVSQSPSNKVTEKGKDVELRCDPISGHTALYWYRQSLGQGLEFLIYFQGNSAPDKSGLPSDRFSAERTGGSVSTLTIQRTQQEDSAVYLCASSFSPSPSYEQYFGPGTRLTVT.

The chain employs TRBV19 and TRBJ2-7; 7 nucleotides match TRBD1. The CDR3 length is 14 residues. The germline CDR1 and CDR2 sequences are LNHDA and SQIVND (reference sequence). After removal of 4 bases from V and 1 base from J, the junction contained 4 bases not matched to a gene. This CDR3 is CASSNTGDSYEQYF. CDR3 DNA: TGTGCCAGTAGTAATACAGGGGATTCCTACGAGCAGTACTTC.

The rearrangement joins TRBV7-2 to TRBJ2-5, with 7 bases identical to TRBD1. Germline trimming cut 5 bases from V and 5 bases from J; bases unmatched to any gene: 5. Looked up from germline, CDR1 is SGHTA and CDR2 is FQGNSA. This CDR3 has 13 amino acids. CDR3 residues: CASSPTGMETQYF. Here the CDR3 DNA reads TGTGCCAGCAGCCCGACAGGGATGGAGACCCAGTACTTC.

A single count supports this clone. This rearrangement joins TRBV6-5 to TRBJ1-1; TRBD1 matches at 8 bases. This CDR3 has 15 amino acids. Germline CDR1 reads MNHEY; CDR2 reads SVGAGI. V was pared by 5 bases and J by 0 bases, with 5 bases of the junction left unmatched. CDR3 in DNA: TGTGCCAGCAGTCTAGGGACAGGCCTGAACACTGAAGCTTTCTTT. It translates to CASSLGTGLNTEAFF.

This chain connects TRBV28 to TRBJ1-1; D unclear. Trimming pared 8 bases from V and 0 bases from J, leaving 4 bases between. Per the germline V gene, CDR1 is MDHEN and CDR2 is SYDVKM. CDR3 length: 11 residues. Here the CDR3 DNA reads TGTGCCAGCGCCCTGAACACTGAAGCTTTCTTT. This sequence encodes CASALNTEAFF.

This chain uses TRBV19 with TRBJ2-1; D remains ambiguous. Deletions cut 5 bases from V and 7 bases from J, with 9 bases between. CDR3 size: 12 residues. CDR1 is LNHDA and CDR2 is SQIVND in the germline V gene (reference sequence). CDR3 in amino acids: CASSPNWNEQFF. The CDR3 coding sequence is TGTGCCAGTAGTCCCAACTGGAATGAGCAGTTCTTC.

The chain uses TRBV5-6 and TRBJ1-1, with D possibly TRBD1 on 5 matching bases. From germline, CDR1 is SGHDT and CDR2 YYEEEE. The CDR3 has 15 residues. Trimming stripped 3 bases from V and 1 base from J, with 13 bases between. CDR3 DNA: TGTGCCAGCAGCTGGAAGACAGAGACGAACACTGAAGCTTTCTTT. This gives the protein CASSWKTETNTEAFF.